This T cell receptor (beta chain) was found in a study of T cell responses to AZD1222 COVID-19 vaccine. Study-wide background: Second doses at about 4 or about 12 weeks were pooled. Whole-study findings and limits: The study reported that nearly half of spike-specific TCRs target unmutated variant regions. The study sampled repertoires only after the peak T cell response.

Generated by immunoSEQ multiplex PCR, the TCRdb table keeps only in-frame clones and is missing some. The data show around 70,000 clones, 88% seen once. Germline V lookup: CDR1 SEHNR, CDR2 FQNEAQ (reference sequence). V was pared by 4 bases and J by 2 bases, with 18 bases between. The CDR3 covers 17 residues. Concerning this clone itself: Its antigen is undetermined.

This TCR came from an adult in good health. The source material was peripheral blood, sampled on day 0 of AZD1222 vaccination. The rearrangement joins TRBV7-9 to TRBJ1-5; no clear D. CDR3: CASSSTTSRVGNQPQHF. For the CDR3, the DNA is TGTGCCAGCAGCTCCACAACCTCCCGGGTCGGCAATCAGCCCCAGCATTTT.